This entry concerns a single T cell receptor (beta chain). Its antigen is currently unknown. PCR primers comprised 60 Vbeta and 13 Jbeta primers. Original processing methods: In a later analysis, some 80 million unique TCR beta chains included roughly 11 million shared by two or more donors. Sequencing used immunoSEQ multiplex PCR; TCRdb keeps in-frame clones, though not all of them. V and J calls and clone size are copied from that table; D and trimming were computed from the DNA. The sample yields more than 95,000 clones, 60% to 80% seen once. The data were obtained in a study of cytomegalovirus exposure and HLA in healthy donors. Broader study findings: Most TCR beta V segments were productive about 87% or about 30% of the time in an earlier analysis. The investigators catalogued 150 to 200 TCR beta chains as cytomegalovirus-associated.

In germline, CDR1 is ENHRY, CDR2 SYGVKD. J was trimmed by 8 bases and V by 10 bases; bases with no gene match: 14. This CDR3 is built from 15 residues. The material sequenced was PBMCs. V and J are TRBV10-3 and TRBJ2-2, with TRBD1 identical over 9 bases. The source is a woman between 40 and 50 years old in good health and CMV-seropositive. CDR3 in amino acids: CATLGDGTGSGELFF. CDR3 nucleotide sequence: TGTGCCACCCTGGGGGACGGGACAGGGTCGGGGGAGCTGTTTTTT.